These 25 T cell receptor beta chains came from one sample sequenced in a study of human T cells and chemical hapten exposure. Each CDR3 protein is one row after TCRdb ran MiXCR on the RACE reads. Of around 350,000 distinct CDR3 sequences listed, around 5.5% are singletons. Time point: pre-sensitization, week 0. Treatment specified: therapeutic diphenylcyclopropenone sensitization with weekly scalp DPC. The starting material was whole blood, obtained in connection with sensitization to the hapten diphenylcyclopropenone (DPC). The receptor source for this set is a woman aged 18-29 years with alopecia areata. Some clones in this sample may be carry-over from other donors' samples.

The CDR3 protein is CASSFLSGGGIRTQYF. Here the CDR3 DNA reads TGTGCCAGCAGTTTCCTGAGCGGGGGTGGGATCAGGACCCAGTACTTC. The chain combines TRBV27 with TRBJ2-5; TRBD2 matches at 8 bases. Losses at the gene ends were 3 bases for V and 7 bases for J; bases not matched to a gene: 13. CDR3 length: 16 residues. Germline CDR1 is MNHEY and CDR2 is SMNVEV (reference sequence).

This rearrangement joins TRBV9 to TRBJ2-7, with D perhaps TRBD2 (6 bases). V lost 0 bases, J lost 7 bases, and 8 bases lay in between. Per germline, CDR1 SGDLS and CDR2 YYNGEE. The length of the CDR3 is 12 residues. The CDR3 nucleotides are TGTGCCAGCAGCGTAGTGGAGGGGGAGCAGTACTTC. It encodes CASSVVEGEQYF.

There are a few counts of this clonotype. The CDR3 coding sequence is TGTGCCAGCAGCCCCGCGGACAACCAAGAGACCCAGTACTTC. This codes for CASSPADNQETQYF. This rearrangement joins TRBV6-5 to TRBJ2-5, with D possibly matching TRBD1 (5 bases). V shed 6 bases and J shed 0 bases, with 11 bases lying between them. The CDR3 runs to 14 residues. Looked up from germline, CDR1 is MNHEY and CDR2 is SVGAGI.

Ten or more counts support this clonotype. The chain combines TRBV7-3 with TRBJ2-1; D gene ambiguous. Trimming took 1 base from V and 8 from J, leaving 15 bases between them. Germline loops: CDR1 SGHTA, CDR2 FQGTGA. The CDR3 length is 15 residues. The CDR3 sequence is CASSLSEAGLDEQFF. The CDR3 DNA sequence: TGTGCCAGCAGCTTAAGCGAGGCAGGTTTGGATGAGCAGTTCTTC. The whole variable domain, remainder taken from reference TRBV7-3 and TRBJ2-1, is GAGVSQTPSNKVTEKGKYVELRCDPISGHTALYWYRQSLGQGPEFLIYFQGTGAADDSGLPNDRFFAVRPEGSVSTLKIQRTERGDSAVYLCASSLSEAGLDEQFFGPGTRLTVL.

This clonotype was counted many times. V is TRBV7-2 and J is TRBJ1-5; D is ambiguous. The CDR3 totals 16 residues. Germline-derived CDR1 and CDR2 are SGHTA and FQGNSA. V was trimmed by 1 base and J by 9 bases, leaving 19 bases between them. CDR3 residues: CASSLGLVVQGRPQHF. CDR3 DNA: TGTGCCAGCAGCTTAGGACTTGTGGTCCAAGGAAGGCCCCAGCATTTT.

This clonotype was seen only a few times. The chain carries TRBV3-1 and TRBJ1-1; possibly TRBD1 for D (6 bases). The V and J ends lost 4 bases and 5 bases respectively, with 14 bases between them. CDR1 is LGHDT, CDR2 YNNKEL, per germline (reference sequence). This CDR3 contains 14 residues. The CDR3 is CASSPLGGQTEAFF. The CDR3 nucleotides read TGTGCCAGCAGCCCCTTGGGGGGGCAGACTGAAGCTTTCTTT.

This clonotype was counted many times. The chain is built from TRBV7-3 and TRBJ2-3, with TRBD2 identical over 9 bases. The CDR3 has 15 residues. The V and J ends lost 1 base and 6 bases, in that order; junction bases with no gene match: 5. Germline V gene sequence: CDR1 SGHTA, CDR2 FQGTGA. CDR3 DNA sequence: TGTGCCAGCAGCTTAATTAGCGGGGGTTTGGATACGCAGTATTTT. Amino acids: CASSLISGGLDTQYF.

This clonotype was counted at least ten times. The chain joins TRBV7-9 to TRBJ1-2; D perhaps matches TRBD1 (5 bases). Germline V gene sequence: CDR1 SEHNR, CDR2 FQNEAQ (reference sequence). Between the trimmed V and J ends, which lost 0 bases and 4 bases, there was a span of 9 bases. This CDR3 is 14 amino acids long. CDR3 in amino acids: CASSLAAGPYGYTF. CDR3 sequence (DNA): TGTGCCAGCAGCTTAGCGGCAGGGCCCTATGGCTACACCTTC. Full variable domain (outside the CDR3, taken from reference TRBV7-9 and TRBJ1-2): DTGVSQNPRHKITKRGQNVTFRCDPISEHNRLYWYRQTLGQGPEFLTYFQNEAQLEKSRLLSDRFSAERPKGSFSTLEIQRTEQGDSAMYLCASSLAAGPYGYTFGSGTRLTVV.

This clonotype was seen many times. Since a much larger clone is just one base distant, this may be a read error. This rearrangement joins TRBV3-1 to TRBJ1-5, with D unresolved. The CDR3 consists of 14 residues. V was trimmed by 1 base and J by 2 bases, leaving 6 bases between them. The V gene's germline CDR1 is LGHDT and CDR2 YNNKEL (reference sequence). Written as DNA, the CDR3 is TGTGCCAGCAGCCAAGGGAGGGGCAATCAGCCCCAGCATTTT. As protein: CASSQGRGNQPQHF.

The genes are TRBV4-3 and TRBJ2-3; 7 bases map to TRBD1. This CDR3 contains 16 residues. V was pared by 5 bases and J by 5 bases, with 13 bases of the junction left unmatched. Germline V gene data show CDR1 as LGHNA and CDR2 as YSLEER. CDR3 bases: TGCGCCAGCAGCAGACGACCCGGGACAGCAGAAGATACGCAGTATTTT. Residues: CASSRRPGTAEDTQYF.

At least ten counts were recorded for this clonotype. The chain carries TRBV27 and TRBJ1-5; a weak D match, TRBD1 (5 bases). Trimming cost V 3 bases and J 4 bases, with 13 bases left between them. CDR1 is MNHEY, CDR2 SMNVEV, per germline (reference sequence). CDR3 length: 15 amino acids. The CDR3 is CASSLLGAGNQPQHF. CDR3 nucleotides: TGTGCCAGCAGTTTGTTAGGGGCAGGGAATCAGCCCCAGCATTTT.

This chain uses TRBV7-2 with TRBJ2-3, with 7 positions matching TRBD2. V shed 2 bases and J 0 bases; nucleotides not matched to a gene: 2. CDR3 length: 15 amino acids. From germline, CDR1 is SGHTA and CDR2 FQGNSA. The CDR3 region is CASSLWGGSTDTQYF. CDR3 bases: TGTGCCAGCAGCTTATGGGGGGGTAGCACAGATACGCAGTATTTT.

This clonotype was detected ten times or more. The rearrangement links TRBV6-2 or TRBV6-3 to TRBJ1-5; no clear D gene. Germline V lookup: CDR1 MNHEY, CDR2 SVGEGT. CDR3 length: 15 amino acids. Trimming removed 2 bases from V and 4 bases from J, with 12 bases in between. For the CDR3, the DNA is TGTGCCAGCAGTTACCTGGAGGGTTCTAATCAGCCCCAGCATTTT. Encoded protein: CASSYLEGSNQPQHF.

This clonotype turned up a few times. The V gene is TRBV12-5, the J gene TRBJ1-3; D possibly corresponds to TRBD1 (5 bases). Germline CDR1 is LGHNT and CDR2 is FRNRAP. CDR3 length: 14 amino acids. Trimming took off 6 bases at V and 2 bases at J, with 11 bases between the two ends. Written as DNA, the CDR3 is TGTGCTAGTGGCCCTGCGGGGGCTGGAAACACCATATATTTT. Protein: CASGPAGAGNTIYF. The full variable domain, completed using reference TRBV12-5 and TRBJ1-3, is DARVTQTPRHKVTEMGQEVTMRCQPILGHNTVFWYRQTMMQGLELLAYFRNRAPLDDSGMPKDRFSAEMPDATLATLKIQPSEPRDSAVYFCASGPAGAGNTIYFGEGSWLTVV.

This clonotype was counted between two and nine times. The chain employs TRBV5-4 and TRBJ1-1; D call uncertain. The V gene's germline CDR1 is SGHNT and CDR2 YYREEE (reference sequence). V gave up 0 bases and J gave up 4 bases, with 13 bases separating them. The CDR3 covers 15 residues. The CDR3, as DNA: TGTGCCAGCAGCTTGGGCGGACGGGAGATCACTGAAGCTTTCTTT. Translated, it gives CASSLGGREITEAFF.

This clonotype was observed a handful of times. V is TRBV11-3 and J is TRBJ2-1; possibly TRBD1 or TRBD2 for D (6 bases each). This CDR3 is 13 amino acids long. V was cut by 5 bases and J by 7 bases, with 12 bases left in between. CDR1 SGHNT and CDR2 YENEEA come from the germline V gene. This CDR3 is CASSIRGLNEQFF. CDR3 coding DNA: TGTGCCAGCAGCATCCGGGGGCTTAATGAGCAGTTCTTC. The full variable domain, its missing parts supplied by reference TRBV11-3 and TRBJ2-1, is EAGVVQSPRYKIIEKKQPVAFWCNPISGHNTLYWYLQNLGQGPELLIRYENEEAVDDSQLPKDRFSAERLKGVDSTLKIQPAELGDSAVYLCASSIRGLNEQFFGPGTRLTVL.

The sample holds many counts of this clonotype. The chain is built from TRBV29-1 and TRBJ2-2; perhaps TRBD2 as D (7 bases). CDR1 is SQVTM and CDR2 is ANQGSEA in the germline V gene. V was pared by 6 bases and J by 5 bases, with 19 bases between. The CDR3 totals 15 residues. The CDR3 spells CSVPLGGAGTGELFF. The CDR3, as DNA: TGCAGCGTCCCCCTGGGGGGGGCGGGAACCGGGGAGCTGTTTTTT.

This clonotype has more than one count but fewer than ten. This sequence joins TRBV24-1 and TRBJ2-2, with TRBD2 matching over 9 bases. Per the germline V gene, CDR1 is KGHDR and CDR2 is SFDVKD. V lost 7 bases, J lost 3 bases, and 5 bases stayed unmatched. This CDR3 spans 15 amino acids. CDR3 amino acids: CATSAGGPYTGELFF. In DNA form, the CDR3 reads TGTGCCACCAGCGCGGGGGGGCCGTACACCGGGGAGCTGTTTTTT.

This clonotype came up once. The chain combines TRBV20-1 with TRBJ1-6; TRBD1 is a possible D gene (5 bases). V shed 3 bases and J shed 6 bases, with 15 bases lying between them. The CDR3 consists of 15 residues. Germline CDR1 DFQATT, CDR2 SNEGSKA (reference sequence). CDR3 residues: CSARGYGGINSPLHF. CDR3 DNA: TGCAGTGCTAGGGGGTACGGGGGAATTAATTCACCCCTCCACTTT.

The chain combines TRBV15 with TRBJ2-3; the D gene is possibly TRBD2 (7 bases). V was clipped by 1 base and J by 4 bases, with 15 bases between them. CDR3 length equals 16 residues. Germline CDR1 LNHNV, CDR2 YYDKDF (reference sequence). CDR3 bases: TGTGCCACCAGCAGAGTCCGGGGGGCGGATTCAGATACGCAGTATTTT. Encoded protein: CATSRVRGADSDTQYF.

This clonotype was counted between two and nine times. This chain joins TRBV28 and TRBJ2-1; unclear D gene. Trimming pared 1 base from V and 10 bases from J, leaving 11 bases between. CDR3 length: 13 amino acids. Germline assignment: CDR1 MDHEN and CDR2 SYDVKM. This chain's CDR3 is CASSLSPLKEQFF. The CDR3, as DNA: TGTGCCAGCAGTTTATCCCCCCTAAAGGAGCAGTTCTTC.

The genes are TRBV12-3 or TRBV12-4 and TRBJ2-1, with 7 bases aligning to TRBD2. The length of the CDR3 is 17 residues. The J segment lost 0 bases and the V segment lost 6 bases, leaving 11 bases of the junction unmatched. This chain's CDR3 is CASSPLWRGSSYNEQFF. The DNA for the CDR3 is TGTGCCAGCAGCCCCCTATGGCGGGGGAGCTCCTACAATGAGCAGTTCTTC.

This clonotype was seen a handful of times. The chain uses TRBV5-4 and TRBJ1-1; D is unclear. Trimming took off 3 bases at V and 3 bases at J, with 9 bases between the two ends. The CDR3 sequence is 13 residues long. Germline-derived CDR1 and CDR2 are SGHNT and YYREEE (reference sequence). This CDR3 reads CASSSPKYTEAFF. CDR3 nucleotide sequence: TGTGCCAGCAGCTCACCCAAATACACTGAAGCTTTCTTT. The full variable domain, rest sourced from reference TRBV5-4 and TRBJ1-1, is ETGVTQSPTHLIKTRGQQVTLRCSSQSGHNTVSWYQQALGQGPQFIFQYYREEENGRGNFPPRFSGLQFPNYSSELNVNALELDDSALYLCASSSPKYTEAFFGQGTRLTVV.

This clonotype has more than one count but fewer than ten. This chain links TRBV7-9 with TRBJ2-3; weak D call: TRBD2 (5 bases). Germline CDR1 reads SEHNR; CDR2 reads FQNEAQ (reference sequence). CDR3 length equals 18 residues. Trimming took 3 bases from V and 4 from J, leaving 23 bases between them. This CDR3 is CASSLPNDYPVVPDTQYF. CDR3 DNA: TGTGCCAGCAGCTTGCCCAATGACTACCCGGTTGTGCCAGATACGCAGTATTTT.

This clonotype was seen ten or more times. J is TRBJ1-4 and V is TRBV4-1; TRBD1 agrees at 10 bases. V trimming: 1 base; J trimming: 7 bases; junction bases outside the gene matches: 3. Germline V gene sequence: CDR1 MGHRA, CDR2 YSYEKL. The CDR3 runs to 15 residues. The CDR3 spells CASSQGTGGVEKLFF. In DNA, the CDR3 is TGCGCCAGCAGCCAAGGGACAGGGGGGGTTGAAAAACTGTTTTTT.